This T cell receptor beta chain emerged from a study of tumor and adjacent non-tumor tissue in lung cancer. Study-wide context: Histology: about twelve adenocarcinoma, a couple of squamous cell carcinoma, 1 small cell lung cancer. Aged roughly 31 to 85 years, patients included under 13 men and 4 or 5 women with stage I to III disease.

No cell sorting was done before RNA was extracted from the tissue. The normal lung tissue was taken more than 3 cm from the tumor edge. The germline V gene encodes CDR1 SGHAT and CDR2 FQNNGV. This CDR3 is 13 amino acids long. TCRbeta libraries were built with three rounds of nested PCR, modified from ARM-PCR. A single record per CDR3 protein comes from TCRdb applying MiXCR to the multiplex PCR reads. This sample has about 75,000 distinct CDR3 sequences; less than 75% occur once, and the top ten carry roughly 25%. As concerns this clonotype: One end of the junction does not line up with germline, which may come from a read error.

This receptor was obtained from a woman aged 50 to 65 with non-small cell lung cancer. The rearrangement uses TRBV11-2 and TRBJ1-5, with no clear D. The specimen sequenced was distant non-tumor lung tissue. The CDR3 protein is CASSEGRNQPQYF. The CDR3 bases are TGTGCCAGCAGCGAAGGCAGGAACCAGCCCCAGTATTTC.